The next 9 T cell receptor beta chains were all read from a single sample in a study of T cell responses to AZD1222 COVID-19 vaccine (dated by TCRdb to 2020 to 2023). The sample's time point label, in plain terms: baseline before first vaccination. The library relied on the immunoSEQ multiplex PCR assay. TCRdb re-hosts the immuneACCESS table, in-frame sequences only. Its copies lack some clones; in the studies checked, an unresolved V gene accounts for under half of them, and the cause for the rest is not known. This sample lists around 67,000 clones; less than 90% were detected once. The top ten clones comprise around 7.8% of the sample. The sample was peripheral blood, taken on day 0 of AZD1222 vaccination. The receptor source for this set is an adult in good health.

The rearrangement joins TRBV7-9 to TRBJ2-1; 8 bases fit TRBD2. The CDR3 runs 16 residues. Germline loops: CDR1 SEHNR, CDR2 FQNEAQ (reference sequence). Trimming cost V 0 bases and J 2 bases; bases outside gene matches: 3. CDR3 protein: CASSLARGEPYNEQFF. CDR3 in DNA: TGTGCCAGCAGCTTAGCGCGGGGGGAACCCTACAATGAGCAGTTCTTC.

This clone was observed a single time. The gene calls are TRBV5-6 and TRBJ1-2; D ambiguous. The CDR3 spans 13 residues. Trimming took off 0 bases at V and 5 bases at J, with 8 bases between the two ends. CDR1 SGHDT and CDR2 YYEEEE come from the germline V gene. CDR3 coding DNA: TGTGCCAGCAGCTTGGAAGGTTATTATGGCTACACCTTC. The encoded protein is CASSLEGYYGYTF.

The chain carries TRBV11-2 and TRBJ2-1, with D perhaps TRBD1 (5 bases). Germline V gene data show CDR1 as SGHAT and CDR2 as FQNNGV. This CDR3 contains 12 residues. V gave up 5 bases and J gave up 8 bases, with 10 bases separating them. The CDR3 loop is CASSAQGYEQFF. The CDR3 coding sequence is TGTGCCAGCAGCGCGCAGGGTTATGAGCAGTTCTTC. Full variable domain (missing parts from reference TRBV11-2 and TRBJ2-1): EAGVAQSPRYKIIEKRQSVAFWCNPISGHATLYWYQQILGQGPKLLIQFQNNGVVDDSQLPKDRFSAERLKGVDSTLKIQPAKLEDSAVYLCASSAQGYEQFFGPGTRLTVL.

The chain links TRBV20-1 to TRBJ2-3; tentative D call: TRBD2 (6 bases). Germline lookup yields CDR1 DFQATT and CDR2 SNEGSKA (reference sequence). The CDR3 is 11 amino acids. V was pared by 3 bases and J by 7 bases, with 8 bases between. CDR3 protein: CSASGDYTQYF. In DNA, the CDR3 is TGCAGTGCTAGCGGGGACTATACGCAGTATTTT.

The gene calls are TRBV5-5 and TRBJ1-3; maybe TRBD1 (5 bases). Trimming stripped 0 bases from V and 1 base from J, with 8 bases between. The CDR3 is 15 amino acids. Germline V gene lookup returns CDR1 SGHKS and CDR2 YYEKEE (reference sequence). CDR3 sequence reads: CASSLGYRSGNTIYF. DNA of the CDR3: TGTGCCAGCAGCTTGGGGTACAGGTCTGGAAACACCATATATTTT.

V is TRBV13 and J is TRBJ2-7; 13 bases match TRBD2. The CDR3 length is 16 residues. Per germline, CDR1 PRHDT and CDR2 FYEKMQ (reference sequence). V lost 5 bases to trimming and J lost 6 bases; unmatched junction nucleotides: 10. Written as DNA, the CDR3 is TGTGCCAGCAGCGCCTACGGGACTAGCGGGGAGGGCGAGCAGTACTTC. Translated: CASSAYGTSGEGEQYF. Variable domain in full (rest from reference TRBV13 and TRBJ2-7): AAGVIQSPRHLIKEKRETATLKCYPIPRHDTVYWYQQGPGQDPQFLISFYEKMQSDKGSIPDRFSAQQFSDYHSELNMSSLELGDSALYFCASSAYGTSGEGEQYFGPGTRLTVT.

Only a few counts were recorded for this clone. J is TRBJ2-2 and V is TRBV9, with D perhaps matching TRBD1 or TRBD2 (6 bases each). The CDR3 consists of 15 residues. Deletions cut 2 bases from V and 3 bases from J, with 11 bases between. Germline-derived CDR1 and CDR2 are SGDLS and YYNGEE. CDR3 protein: CASSVRGRDTGELFF. The CDR3 DNA sequence: TGTGCCAGCAGCGTCCGGGGGCGCGACACCGGGGAGCTGTTTTTT. Full variable domain (outside the CDR3, taken from reference TRBV9 and TRBJ2-2): DSGVTQTPKHLITATGQRVTLRCSPRSGDLSVYWYQQSLDQGLQFLIQYYNGEERAKGNILERFSAQQFPDLHSELNLSSLELGDSALYFCASSVRGRDTGELFFGEGSRLTVL.

The chain employs TRBV2 and TRBJ1-6, with D perhaps matching TRBD1 (6 bases). The CDR3 consists of 16 residues. Per the germline V gene, CDR1 is SNHLY and CDR2 is FYNNEI. Trimming removed 4 bases from V and 0 bases from J, with 10 bases in between. In DNA, the CDR3 is TGTGCCAGCAGTGGCAGGGGAAGCTCCTATAATTCACCCCTCCACTTT. It specifies CASSGRGSSYNSPLHF.

The gene calls are TRBV11-2 and TRBJ2-7; perhaps TRBD2 as D (5 bases). The CDR3 is made up of 13 amino acids. Germline V lookup: CDR1 SGHAT, CDR2 FQNNGV. V lost 3 bases and J lost 3, with 9 bases in between. The CDR3: CASSFSRGYEQYF. The CDR3 nucleotides read TGTGCCAGCAGCTTTAGCCGGGGCTACGAGCAGTACTTC.